Listed below are T cell receptor beta chains from one sample, sequenced in a study of early T cells in non-severe SARS-CoV-2 infection. TCRdb re-analysed the 5' RACE reads in MiXCR, keeping a single row per CDR3 protein. The top ten clones hold 7.5% to 10% of a sample with nearly 60,000 distinct CDR3 sequences, approximately 12% of them seen once. The sample comprised whole blood. The receptors originated from an adult who was a healthcare worker with PCR-confirmed SARS-CoV-2 infection or an uninfected control (not recorded which). CDR3s include the opening cysteine and the closing phenylalanine or tryptophan. Each record gives: J gene, D gene, V gene, clone size, CDR3 DNA, CDR3 protein. The D gene is left open where the match is weak. Where a row states a size, it is once, few, many or the class of an expanded clone; other rows omit it.

J gene: TRBJ2-1
D gene: .
V gene: TRBV2
clone size: .
CDR3 DNA: TGTGCCAGCAGCGAATTGACTAGCAGGGGTCAGGATGAGCAGTTCTTC
CDR3 protein: CASSELTSRGQDEQFF

J gene: TRBJ1-5
D gene: .
V gene: TRBV7-9
clone size: many
CDR3 DNA: TGTGCCAGCAGCTTAGCGTGGAATCAGCCCCAGCATTTT
CDR3 protein: CASSLAWNQPQHF

J gene: TRBJ1-1
D gene: TRBD1
V gene: TRBV11-2
clone size: few
CDR3 DNA: TGTGCCAGCAGCCGATTCGGACAGGGAGGGACTGAAGCTTTCTTT
CDR3 protein: CASSRFGQGGTEAFF

J gene: TRBJ2-1
D gene: .
V gene: TRBV28
clone size: few
CDR3 DNA: TGTGCCAGCCGCCTAGGCGATGAGCAGTTCTTC
CDR3 protein: CASRLGDEQFF

J gene: TRBJ1-3
D gene: .
V gene: TRBV4-1
clone size: .
CDR3 DNA: TGCGCCAGCAGCCAAGTCCTGGGGGTGGTTGGAAACACCATATATTTT
CDR3 protein: CASSQVLGVVGNTIYF

J gene: TRBJ2-5
D gene: TRBD1
V gene: TRBV6-2/TRBV6-3
clone size: few
CDR3 DNA: TGTGCCAGCAGTTGGGACAGGGGAGCCCTCCAAGAGACCCAGTACTTC
CDR3 protein: CASSWDRGALQETQYF

J gene: TRBJ2-2
D gene: .
V gene: TRBV24-1
clone size: once
CDR3 DNA: TGTGCCACCAGTGATTTTTCTTTTTTACAGTCCACCGGGGAGCTGTTTTTT
CDR3 protein: CATSDFSFLQSTGELFF

J gene: TRBJ2-3
D gene: TRBD1
V gene: TRBV27
clone size: .
CDR3 DNA: TGTGCCAGCAGTTCGAACAGGGGGAGAGATACGCAGTATTTT
CDR3 protein: CASSSNRGRDTQYF

J gene: TRBJ2-3
D gene: TRBD2
V gene: TRBV14
clone size: few
CDR3 DNA: TGTGCCAGCAGTCTAGCGGGGGGCCGTACAGATACGCAGTATTTT
CDR3 protein: CASSLAGGRTDTQYF

J gene: TRBJ1-6
D gene: .
V gene: TRBV7-6
clone size: few
CDR3 DNA: TGTGCCAGCAGCTTTAGCGGGGACAATTCACCCCTCCACTTT
CDR3 protein: CASSFSGDNSPLHF

J gene: TRBJ2-2
D gene: TRBD2
V gene: TRBV11-1
clone size: .
CDR3 DNA: TGTGCCAGCAGAAAATGGGAGGGCGAGCTGTTTTTT
CDR3 protein: CASRKWEGELFF

J gene: TRBJ2-3
D gene: .
V gene: TRBV11-1
clone size: once
CDR3 DNA: TGTGCCAGCAGCCCACCGGTCAGGTCCGTGGGAGATACGCAGTATTTT
CDR3 protein: CASSPPVRSVGDTQYF

J gene: TRBJ2-5
D gene: .
V gene: TRBV29-1
clone size: many
CDR3 DNA: TGCAGCGTGGAGGGATTGGAAGAGACCCAGTACTTC
CDR3 protein: CSVEGLEETQYF

J gene: TRBJ2-7
D gene: TRBD1
V gene: TRBV11-2
clone size: many
CDR3 DNA: TGTGCCAGCAGCCTCGACAGGGCGGGCCTCGAGCAGTACTTC
CDR3 protein: CASSLDRAGLEQYF

J gene: TRBJ2-7
D gene: .
V gene: TRBV20-1
clone size: .
CDR3 DNA: TGCAGTGCTAGAGCCTCCTACGAGCAGTACTTC
CDR3 protein: CSARASYEQYF

J gene: TRBJ2-1
D gene: TRBD2
V gene: TRBV10-2
clone size: .
CDR3 DNA: TGCGCCAGCGAGGGACTACGGTACAATGAGCAGTTCTTC
CDR3 protein: CASEGLRYNEQFF

J gene: TRBJ2-2
D gene: .
V gene: TRBV18
clone size: many
CDR3 DNA: TGTGCCAGCTCACCACCAAGGGGCACCGGGGAGCTGTTTTTT
CDR3 protein: CASSPPRGTGELFF

J gene: TRBJ1-1
D gene: .
V gene: TRBV5-4
clone size: .
CDR3 DNA: TGTGCCAGCAGCGAACAGGGTTCAGCTTTCTTT
CDR3 protein: CASSEQGSAFF

J gene: TRBJ2-4
D gene: TRBD2
V gene: TRBV20-1
clone size: many
CDR3 DNA: TGCAGTGCTAGAGATCTCGGCGGGAGGGCCAAAAACATTCAGTACTTC
CDR3 protein: CSARDLGGRAKNIQYF

J gene: TRBJ1-5
D gene: .
V gene: TRBV30
clone size: many
CDR3 DNA: TGTGCCTGGGCCGGGGGGATCGGCAATCAGCCCCAGCATTTT
CDR3 protein: CAWAGGIGNQPQHF

J gene: TRBJ2-6
D gene: .
V gene: TRBV18
clone size: .
CDR3 DNA: TGTGCCAGCTCACGAGCGGCAGGGGTCACCGGGGCCAACGTCCTGACTTTC
CDR3 protein: CASSRAAGVTGANVLTF

J gene: TRBJ2-5
D gene: .
V gene: TRBV29-1
clone size: many
CDR3 DNA: TGCAGCGTTGTTAGCCCCGAGACCCAGTACTTC
CDR3 protein: CSVVSPETQYF

J gene: TRBJ2-7
D gene: .
V gene: TRBV9
clone size: many
CDR3 DNA: TGTGCCAGCAGCGCCGGAGTCGAAGCCTACGAGCAGTACTTC
CDR3 protein: CASSAGVEAYEQYF

J gene: TRBJ2-2
D gene: .
V gene: TRBV12-3/TRBV12-4
clone size: .
CDR3 DNA: TGTGCCAGCAGTTTATTCGGTTCGAGCACCGGGGAGCTGTTTTTT
CDR3 protein: CASSLFGSSTGELFF

J gene: TRBJ1-6
D gene: TRBD1
V gene: TRBV6-4
clone size: many
CDR3 DNA: TGTGCCAGCAGCCGGACAGGGCGGGAGTCACCCCTCCACTTT
CDR3 protein: CASSRTGRESPLHF

J gene: TRBJ2-7
D gene: TRBD2
V gene: TRBV4-3
clone size: many
CDR3 DNA: TGCGCCAGCAGCCAAGGAGGCGGGAGGGCCTACGAGCAGTACTTC
CDR3 protein: CASSQGGGRAYEQYF

J gene: TRBJ2-7
D gene: TRBD1
V gene: TRBV12-3/TRBV12-4
clone size: many
CDR3 DNA: TGTGCCAGCAGCCCCCGCCAGGCAGGGGGCTCCTACGAGCAGTACTTC
CDR3 protein: CASSPRQAGGSYEQYF

J gene: TRBJ2-7
D gene: .
V gene: TRBV29-1
clone size: few
CDR3 DNA: TGCAGCGTTGCGTCTTACTACGAGCAGTACTTC
CDR3 protein: CSVASYYEQYF

J gene: TRBJ2-1
D gene: TRBD2
V gene: TRBV2
clone size: .
CDR3 DNA: TGTGCCAGCAGTGTGCTAGCGGGGGGGCGCAATGAGCAGTTCTTC
CDR3 protein: CASSVLAGGRNEQFF

J gene: TRBJ2-1
D gene: TRBD2
V gene: TRBV11-2
clone size: many
CDR3 DNA: TGTGCCAGCAGCGCCCTACTAGCGGGAGGGCCCGGCGACAATGAGCAGTTCTTC
CDR3 protein: CASSALLAGGPGDNEQFF

J gene: TRBJ1-1
D gene: TRBD1
V gene: TRBV5-8
clone size: many
CDR3 DNA: TGTGCCAGCAGCTGGGACAGGGTGTCCCCTGAAGCTTTCTTT
CDR3 protein: CASSWDRVSPEAFF

J gene: TRBJ1-5
D gene: TRBD1
V gene: TRBV6-6
clone size: many
CDR3 DNA: TGTGCCAGCAGTTACGGGGGACAGGGGGTTAGAAATCAGCCCCAGCATTTT
CDR3 protein: CASSYGGQGVRNQPQHF